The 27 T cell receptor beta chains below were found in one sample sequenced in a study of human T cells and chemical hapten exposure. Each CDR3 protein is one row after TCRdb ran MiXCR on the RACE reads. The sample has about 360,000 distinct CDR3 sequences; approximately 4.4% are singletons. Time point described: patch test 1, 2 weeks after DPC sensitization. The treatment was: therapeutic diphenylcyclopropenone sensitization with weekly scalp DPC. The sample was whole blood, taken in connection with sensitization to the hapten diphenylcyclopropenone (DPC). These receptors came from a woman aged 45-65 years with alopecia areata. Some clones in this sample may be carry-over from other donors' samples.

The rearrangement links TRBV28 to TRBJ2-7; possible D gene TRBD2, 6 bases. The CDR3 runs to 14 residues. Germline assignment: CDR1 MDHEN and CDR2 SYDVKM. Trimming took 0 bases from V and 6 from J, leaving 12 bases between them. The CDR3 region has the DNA TGTGCCAGCAGTTTATGGGGAGGAGGGACCGAGCAGTACTTC. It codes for CASSLWGGGTEQYF.

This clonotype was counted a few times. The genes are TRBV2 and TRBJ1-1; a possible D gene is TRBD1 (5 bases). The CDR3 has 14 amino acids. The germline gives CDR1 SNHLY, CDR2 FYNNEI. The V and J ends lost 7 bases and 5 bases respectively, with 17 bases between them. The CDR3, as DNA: TGTGCCAGCACGGCCGAAGCCGGGGGGACTGAAGCTTTCTTT. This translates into CASTAEAGGTEAFF.

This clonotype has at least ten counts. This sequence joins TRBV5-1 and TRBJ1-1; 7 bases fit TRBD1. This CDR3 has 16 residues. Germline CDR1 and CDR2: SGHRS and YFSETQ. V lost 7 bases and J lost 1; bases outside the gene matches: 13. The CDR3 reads CASRDREVGRNTEAFF. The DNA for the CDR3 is TGCGCCAGCCGCGACAGGGAAGTAGGGAGGAACACTGAAGCTTTCTTT.

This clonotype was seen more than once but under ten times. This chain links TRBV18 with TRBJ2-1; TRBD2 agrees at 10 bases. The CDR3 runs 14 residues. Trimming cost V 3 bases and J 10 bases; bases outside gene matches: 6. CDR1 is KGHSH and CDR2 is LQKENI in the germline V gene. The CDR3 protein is CASSPPGTSVEQFF. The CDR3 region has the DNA TGTGCCAGCTCACCTCCCGGGACTAGCGTAGAGCAGTTCTTC.

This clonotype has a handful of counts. The CDR3 reads CSARSLAGVQETQYF. In nucleotides, the CDR3 is TGCAGTGCTAGGTCCCTAGCGGGGGTCCAAGAGACCCAGTACTTC. The chain couples TRBV20-1 to TRBJ2-5; 10 nucleotides agree with TRBD2. The CDR3 loop spans 15 amino acids. Per the germline V gene, CDR1 is DFQATT and CDR2 is SNEGSKA (reference sequence). V lost 3 bases to trimming and J lost 1 base; unmatched junction nucleotides: 5.

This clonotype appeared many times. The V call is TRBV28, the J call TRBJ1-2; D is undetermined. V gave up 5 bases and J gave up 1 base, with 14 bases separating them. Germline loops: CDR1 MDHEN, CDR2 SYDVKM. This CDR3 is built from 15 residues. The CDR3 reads CASSPPRGDNYGYTF. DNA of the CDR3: TGTGCCAGCAGTCCTCCCCGCGGAGATAACTATGGCTACACCTTC.

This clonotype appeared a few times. The CDR3 protein is CASSQYHGGNQPQHF. The CDR3, as DNA: TGTGCCAGCAGCCAATACCACGGGGGCAATCAGCCCCAGCATTTT. The chain has TRBV16 and TRBJ1-5; the D is unclear. This CDR3 has 15 residues. Germline CDR1 KGHSY, CDR2 FQNENV. Trimming took 1 base from V and 2 from J, leaving 9 bases between them. The variable domain in full, with the rest retrieved from reference TRBV16 and TRBJ1-5, is GEEVAQTPKHLVRGEGQKAKLYCAPIKGHSYVFWYQQVLKNEFKFLISFQNENVFDETGMPKERFSAKCLPNSPCSLEIQATKLEDSAVYFCASSQYHGGNQPQHFGDGTRLSIL.

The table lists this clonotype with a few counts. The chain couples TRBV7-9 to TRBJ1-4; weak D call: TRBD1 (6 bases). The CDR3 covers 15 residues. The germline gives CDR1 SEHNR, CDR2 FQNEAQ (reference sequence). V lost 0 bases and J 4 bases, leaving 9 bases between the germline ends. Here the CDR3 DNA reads TGTGCCAGCAGCTTAGCCCCACAGGGTAATGAAAAACTGTTTTTT. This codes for CASSLAPQGNEKLFF.

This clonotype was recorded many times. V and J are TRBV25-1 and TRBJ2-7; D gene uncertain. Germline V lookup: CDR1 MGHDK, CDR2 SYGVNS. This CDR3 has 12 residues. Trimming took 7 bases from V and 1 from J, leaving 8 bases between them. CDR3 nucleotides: TGTGCCAGCATGAGTCTTTCCTACGAGCAGTACTTC. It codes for CASMSLSYEQYF.

The CDR3, as DNA: TGCGCCAGCAGCTCCTGGACTAGCGGGAGTTGGACAGATACGCAGTATTTT. The encoded protein is CASSSWTSGSWTDTQYF. V and J are TRBV5-1 and TRBJ2-3, with TRBD2 matching 13 bases. Germline CDR1 and CDR2: SGHRS and YFSETQ. Trimming at V came to 3 bases and at J to 3 bases, leaving 7 bases not matched to a gene. The length of the CDR3 is 17 residues.

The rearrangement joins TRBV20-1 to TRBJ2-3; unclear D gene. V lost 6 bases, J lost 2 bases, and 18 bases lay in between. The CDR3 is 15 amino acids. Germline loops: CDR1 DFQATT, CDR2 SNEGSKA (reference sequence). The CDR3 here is CSACPSERFTDTQYF. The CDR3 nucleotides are TGCAGTGCCTGCCCCAGCGAGAGATTCACAGATACGCAGTATTTT.

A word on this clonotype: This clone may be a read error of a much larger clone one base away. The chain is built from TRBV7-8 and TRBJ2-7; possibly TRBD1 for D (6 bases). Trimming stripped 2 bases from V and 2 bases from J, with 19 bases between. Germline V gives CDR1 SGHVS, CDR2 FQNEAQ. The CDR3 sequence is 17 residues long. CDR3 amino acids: CASSLPRTVLRTYEQYF. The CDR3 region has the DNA TGTGCCAGCAGCTTACCCCGGACAGTCTTAAGAACCTACGAGCAGTACTTC.

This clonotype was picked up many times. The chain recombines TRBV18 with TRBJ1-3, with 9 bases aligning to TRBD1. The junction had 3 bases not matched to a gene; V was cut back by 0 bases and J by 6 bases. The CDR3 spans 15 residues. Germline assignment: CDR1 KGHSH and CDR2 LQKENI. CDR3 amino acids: CASSPPGQGANTIYF. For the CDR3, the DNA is TGTGCCAGCTCACCACCGGGACAGGGCGCAAACACCATATATTTT.

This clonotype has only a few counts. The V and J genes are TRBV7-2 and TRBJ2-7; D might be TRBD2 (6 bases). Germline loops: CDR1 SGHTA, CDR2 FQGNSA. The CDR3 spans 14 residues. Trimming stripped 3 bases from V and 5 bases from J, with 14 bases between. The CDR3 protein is CASSFTGADDEQYF. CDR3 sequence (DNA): TGTGCCAGCAGCTTTACGGGAGCGGACGACGAGCAGTACTTC.

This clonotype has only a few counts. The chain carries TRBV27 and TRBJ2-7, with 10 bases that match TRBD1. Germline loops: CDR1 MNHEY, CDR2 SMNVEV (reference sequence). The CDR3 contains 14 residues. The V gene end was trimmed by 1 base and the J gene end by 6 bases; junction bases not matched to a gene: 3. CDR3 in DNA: TGTGCCAGCAGTTTATGGGGGACAGGGGCCGAGCAGTACTTC. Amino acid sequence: CASSLWGTGAEQYF.

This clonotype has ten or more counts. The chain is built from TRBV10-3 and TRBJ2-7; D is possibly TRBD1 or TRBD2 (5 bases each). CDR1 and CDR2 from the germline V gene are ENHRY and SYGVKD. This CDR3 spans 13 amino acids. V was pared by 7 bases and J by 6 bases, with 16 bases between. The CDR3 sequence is CAINPGPSAEQYF. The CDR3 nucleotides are TGTGCCATCAACCCGGGACCCTCCGCCGAGCAGTACTTC.

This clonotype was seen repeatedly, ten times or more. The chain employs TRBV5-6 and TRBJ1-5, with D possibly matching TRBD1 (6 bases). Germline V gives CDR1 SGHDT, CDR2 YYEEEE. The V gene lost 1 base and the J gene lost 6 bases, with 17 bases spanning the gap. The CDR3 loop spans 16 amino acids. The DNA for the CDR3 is TGTGCCAGCAGCTTGACAGGGCCCGGAGGGTTTCAGCCCCAGCATTTT. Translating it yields CASSLTGPGGFQPQHF.

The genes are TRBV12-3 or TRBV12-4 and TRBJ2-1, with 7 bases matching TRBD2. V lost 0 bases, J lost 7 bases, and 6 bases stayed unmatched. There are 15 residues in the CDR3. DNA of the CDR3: TGTGCCAGCAGTTTAGCGGGAGGGCCACTGAATGAGCAGTTCTTC. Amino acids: CASSLAGGPLNEQFF.

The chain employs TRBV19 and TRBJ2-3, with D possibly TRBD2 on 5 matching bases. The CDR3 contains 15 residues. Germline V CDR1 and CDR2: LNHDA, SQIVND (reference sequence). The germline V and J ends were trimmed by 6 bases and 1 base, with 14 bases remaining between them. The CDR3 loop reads CASRAAHGGTDTQYF. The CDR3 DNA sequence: TGTGCCAGTAGAGCGGCTCACGGAGGCACAGATACGCAGTATTTT.

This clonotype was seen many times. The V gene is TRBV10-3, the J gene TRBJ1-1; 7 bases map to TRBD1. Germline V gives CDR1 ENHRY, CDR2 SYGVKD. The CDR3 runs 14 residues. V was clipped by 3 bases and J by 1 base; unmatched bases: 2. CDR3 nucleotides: TGTGCCATCAGTGATGGGACAGCGAACACTGAAGCTTTCTTT. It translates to CAISDGTANTEAFF.

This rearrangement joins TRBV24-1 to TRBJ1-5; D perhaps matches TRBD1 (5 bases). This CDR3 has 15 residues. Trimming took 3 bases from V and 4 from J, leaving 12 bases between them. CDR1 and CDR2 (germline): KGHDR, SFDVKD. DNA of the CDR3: TGTGCCACCAGTGATGCAGGGTCCCGAAATCAGCCCCAGCATTTT. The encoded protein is CATSDAGSRNQPQHF.

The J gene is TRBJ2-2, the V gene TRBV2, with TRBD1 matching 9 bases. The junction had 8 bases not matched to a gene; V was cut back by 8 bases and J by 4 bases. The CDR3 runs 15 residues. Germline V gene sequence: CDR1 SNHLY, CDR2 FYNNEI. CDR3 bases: TGTGCCAGCCGAACGGGACAGGGTGGCACCGGGGAGCTGTTTTTT. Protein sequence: CASRTGQGGTGELFF. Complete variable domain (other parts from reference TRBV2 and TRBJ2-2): EPEVTQTPSHQVTQMGQEVILRCVPISNHLYFYWYRQILGQKVEFLVSFYNNEISEKSEIFDDQFSVERPDGSNFTLKIRSTKLEDSAMYFCASRTGQGGTGELFFGEGSRLTVL.

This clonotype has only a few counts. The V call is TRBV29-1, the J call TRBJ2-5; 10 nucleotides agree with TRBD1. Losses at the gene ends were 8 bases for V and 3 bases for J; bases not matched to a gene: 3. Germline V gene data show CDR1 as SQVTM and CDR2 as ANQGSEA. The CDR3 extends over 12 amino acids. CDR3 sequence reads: CSSGTGEETQYF. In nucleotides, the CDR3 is TGCAGCTCCGGGACAGGGGAAGAGACCCAGTACTTC.

The CDR3 loop is CASSVADETQYF. The CDR3 nucleotides are TGTGCCAGCAGCGTGGCTGACGAGACCCAGTACTTC. V and J are TRBV9 and TRBJ2-5, with D unclear. Trimming pared 2 bases from V and 5 bases from J, leaving 7 bases between. This CDR3 contains 12 residues. Germline CDR1 reads SGDLS; CDR2 reads YYNGEE. The full variable domain, rest sourced from reference TRBV9 and TRBJ2-5, is DSGVTQTPKHLITATGQRVTLRCSPRSGDLSVYWYQQSLDQGLQFLIQYYNGEERAKGNILERFSAQQFPDLHSELNLSSLELGDSALYFCASSVADETQYFGPGTRLLVL.

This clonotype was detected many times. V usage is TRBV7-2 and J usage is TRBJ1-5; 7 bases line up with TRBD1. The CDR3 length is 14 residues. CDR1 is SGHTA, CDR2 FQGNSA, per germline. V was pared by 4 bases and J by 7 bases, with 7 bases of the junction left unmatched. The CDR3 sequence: CASSSDRVGQPQHF. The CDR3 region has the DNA TGTGCCAGCAGCTCTGACAGGGTAGGCCAGCCCCAGCATTTT. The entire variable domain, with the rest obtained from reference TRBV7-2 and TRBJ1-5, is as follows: GAGVSQSPSNKVTEKGKDVELRCDPISGHTALYWYRQSLGQGLEFLIYFQGNSAPDKSGLPSDRFSAERTGGSVSTLTIQRTQQEDSAVYLCASSSDRVGQPQHFGDGTRLSIL.

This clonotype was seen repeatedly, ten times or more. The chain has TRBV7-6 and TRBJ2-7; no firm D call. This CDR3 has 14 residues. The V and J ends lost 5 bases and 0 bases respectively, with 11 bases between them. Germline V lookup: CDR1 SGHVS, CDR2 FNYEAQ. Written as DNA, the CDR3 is TGTGCCAGCAGCCCCAGAAGAAGCTCCTACGAGCAGTACTTC. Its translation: CASSPRRSSYEQYF.

The chain's CDR3 is CASSHRSSGTTNNEQFF. CDR3 nucleotides: TGTGCCAGCAGCCACAGAAGTTCCGGGACTACCAACAATGAGCAGTTCTTC. The chain combines TRBV7-9 with TRBJ2-1; 7 bases fit TRBD2. This CDR3 spans 17 amino acids. Unmatched junction bases numbered 15, after V lost 5 bases and J lost 5 bases. Germline V gene sequence: CDR1 SEHNR, CDR2 FQNEAQ (reference sequence).